These 6 T cell receptor beta chains were all obtained from the same sample, sequenced in a study of shared clonotypes between healthy human individuals. The protocol was immunoSEQ multiplex PCR, while the TCRdb copy is restricted to in-frame clones and leaves out a portion. The sample shows millions of clones, 90% to 95% of them seen only once. Sequencing input: naive CD4+ T cells from PBMCs. Subset defined: CD45RA+ positively selected. The receptors stem from a man aged 18 to 35 in good health. Some clones in this sample may be carry-over from other donors' samples.

The chain carries TRBV5-1 and TRBJ1-2; D is undetermined. V lost 4 bases and J 0 bases, leaving 10 bases between the germline ends. Per germline, CDR1 SGHRS and CDR2 YFSETQ. This CDR3 spans 14 amino acids. The CDR3 DNA follows: TGCGCCAGCAGCAGTGGTGCATCTAACTATGGCTACACCTTC. Amino acids: CASSSGASNYGYTF.

The chain has TRBV5-4 and TRBJ1-5; no reliable D call. V lost 0 bases to trimming and J lost 1 base, with 5 bases between them. The germline gives CDR1 SGHNT, CDR2 YYREEE (reference sequence). The CDR3 consists of 14 residues. The CDR3 region is CASSLVGSNQPQHF. CDR3 DNA: TGTGCCAGCAGCTTGGTAGGAAGCAATCAGCCCCAGCATTTT. Variable domain in full (rest from reference TRBV5-4 and TRBJ1-5): ETGVTQSPTHLIKTRGQQVTLRCSSQSGHNTVSWYQQALGQGPQFIFQYYREEENGRGNFPPRFSGLQFPNYSSELNVNALELDDSALYLCASSLVGSNQPQHFGDGTRLSIL.

The chain couples TRBV25-1 to TRBJ2-4; 7 bases line up with TRBD2. V dropped 2 bases and J dropped 6; count of bases not matched to a gene: 10. Germline values: CDR1 MGHDK, CDR2 SYGVNS. The CDR3 sequence is 16 residues long. CDR3 loop: CASSEGLQGGRNIQYF. CDR3 coding DNA: TGTGCCAGCAGTGAAGGACTCCAGGGAGGGCGAAACATTCAGTACTTC.

The chain links TRBV18 to TRBJ2-7; D is possibly TRBD2 (5 bases). The CDR3 extends over 13 amino acids. The germline V gene has CDR1 KGHSH and CDR2 LQKENI. Between the trimmed V and J ends, which lost 4 bases and 5 bases, there was a span of 12 bases. As DNA, the CDR3 is TGTGCCAGCTCACGCTCTGGGAGTCACGAGCAGTACTTC. Protein sequence: CASSRSGSHEQYF.

This clone was seen once. This chain uses TRBV5-1 with TRBJ2-1; D is uncertain. Germline-derived CDR1 and CDR2 are SGHRS and YFSETQ. The V end lost 0 bases, the J end lost 3 bases, and 10 bases lay between the germline ends. The CDR3 contains 15 residues. The DNA of the CDR3 is TGCGCCAGCAGCTTGGAGGGTAGTGACTACAATGAGCAGTTCTTC. This translates into CASSLEGSDYNEQFF.

Comments on this clone: This CDR3 is also generated by other DNA sequences in the sample. This chain connects TRBV5-1 to TRBJ2-3; D perhaps matches TRBD1 (5 bases). The CDR3 runs to 15 residues. V dropped 1 base and J dropped 2 bases, with 11 bases sitting between them. Looked up from germline, CDR1 is SGHRS and CDR2 is YFSETQ. This chain's CDR3 is CASSLPGPSTDTQYF. CDR3 bases: TGCGCCAGCAGCTTGCCAGGGCCATCCACAGATACGCAGTATTTT.